These 29 T cell receptor beta chains were sequenced from one sample in a study of response to subunit inactivated influenza vaccine (dated by TCRdb to between 2018 and 2020). The library was generated by RT-PCR. TCRdb names Illumina HiSeq 2500 as the instrument used. TCRdb reprocessed the public reads (quality trimming at Q25 with fastp, clone calling with MiXCR) and kept in-frame beta chains. Each CDR3 protein gets just one entry, which takes the most common genes and DNA from the rows behind it. The sample contains a few hundred thousand distinct CDR3 sequences, 20% to 25% of them found a single time. The top ten clonotypes cover 10% of the sample. Source: PBMCs from blood, taken about 19 months after vaccination. The receptors derive from a man between 50 and 75 years old who received an inactivated influenza vaccine. Donor details come from another sample of the same person, matched by shared clones.

This clonotype was counted between two and nine times. The V and J genes are TRBV4-1 and TRBJ2-2, with 12 bases that match TRBD2. CDR3 length: 16 amino acids. Germline assignment: CDR1 MGHRA and CDR2 YSYEKL. V shed 4 bases and J 8 bases; nucleotides not matched to a gene: 8. The CDR3 loop is CASSLETSGGRGELFF. Here the CDR3 DNA reads TGCGCCAGCAGCCTCGAGACTAGCGGGGGCAGAGGGGAGCTGTTTTTT.

The chain employs TRBV20-1 and TRBJ1-4; tentatively, D is TRBD1 (5 bases). The CDR3 sequence is 13 residues long. The V gene lost 3 bases and the J gene lost 7 bases, with 12 bases spanning the gap. Germline loops: CDR1 DFQATT, CDR2 SNEGSKA (reference sequence). CDR3 in DNA: TGCAGTGCTAGGGGGGGACCTATTGAAAAACTGTTTTTT. Residues: CSARGGPIEKLFF.

In its sample, this clonotype was seen a few times. This chain uses TRBV5-4 with TRBJ1-6; D is possibly TRBD1 (5 bases). The CDR3 length is 14 residues. Trimming removed 4 bases at V and 14 bases at J, with 19 bases between. Germline CDR1 is SGHNT and CDR2 is YYREEE (reference sequence). CDR3: CASSPRVGETALHF. The CDR3 DNA reads TGTGCCAGCAGCCCCCGGGTCGGGGAGACAGCCCTCCACTTT.

This clonotype appeared once. This rearrangement joins TRBV7-8 to TRBJ2-3, with D perhaps matching TRBD1 (6 bases). The germline CDR1 and CDR2 sequences are SGHVS and FQNEAQ. V was shortened by 3 bases and J by 3 bases, with 16 bases between the two germline ends. The CDR3 spans 16 residues. The CDR3, as DNA: TGTGCCAGCAGCTTCCACCTTAGGACAGATACAGATACGCAGTATTTT. Translated: CASSFHLRTDTDTQYF.

The chain carries TRBV6-2 or TRBV6-3 and TRBJ2-2, with 7 bases matching TRBD1. V was clipped by 4 bases and J by 5 bases; unmatched bases: 7. The germline V gene has CDR1 MNHEY and CDR2 SVGEGT. The CDR3 is made up of 15 amino acids. The CDR3 region has the DNA TGTGCCAGCAGTTGGGGACAGAGTGGGACCGGGGAGCTGTTTTTT. Encoded protein: CASSWGQSGTGELFF.

This clonotype was counted a few times. The chain recombines TRBV7-2 with TRBJ2-7; weak D call: TRBD2 (5 bases). Germline CDR1 and CDR2: SGHTA and FQGNSA. The CDR3 has 12 amino acids. Trimming pared 6 bases from V and 7 bases from J, leaving 13 bases between. CDR3 DNA: TGTGCCAGCAGTCATCGAACGGGAGAGCAGTACTTC. Translation gives CASSHRTGEQYF.

This clonotype was observed a few times. The rearrangement uses TRBV5-1 and TRBJ2-7; 8 nucleotides line up with TRBD1. V trimming: 1 base; J trimming: 7 bases; junction bases outside the gene matches: 10. The CDR3 covers 15 residues. CDR1 is SGHRS, CDR2 YFSETQ, per germline. This chain's CDR3 is CASSLQGALAGEQYF. The CDR3 DNA reads as TGCGCCAGCAGCTTGCAGGGGGCTTTGGCTGGTGAGCAGTACTTC.

The chain recombines TRBV28 with TRBJ1-5; D is perhaps TRBD1 (5 bases). Between the trimmed V and J ends, which lost 8 bases and 5 bases, there was a span of 16 bases. The CDR3 loop spans 14 amino acids. Germline CDR1 MDHEN, CDR2 SYDVKM. The CDR3 loop is CASSVGGGYQPQHF. CDR3 bases: TGTGCCAGCTCCGTGGGTGGGGGTTATCAGCCCCAGCATTTT.

This clonotype was picked up many times. The chain uses TRBV20-1 and TRBJ1-5, with D maybe TRBD1 (6 bases). The V gene lost 0 bases and the J gene lost 0 bases, with 9 bases spanning the gap. This CDR3 has 15 amino acids. CDR1 DFQATT and CDR2 SNEGSKA come from the germline V gene (reference sequence). CDR3 sequence (DNA): TGCAGTGCTAGAGAAGGACAGTATAGCAATCAGCCCCAGCATTTT. Residues: CSAREGQYSNQPQHF.

The V gene is TRBV29-1, the J gene TRBJ2-7; 7 positions match TRBD1. The CDR3 totals 14 residues. Looked up from germline, CDR1 is SQVTM and CDR2 is ANQGSEA. The trim removed 5 bases at V and 2 bases at J, leaving 9 bases unmatched. This CDR3 is CSVRTRQGPYEQYF. CDR3 DNA: TGCAGCGTTCGGACCCGACAGGGACCCTACGAGCAGTACTTC.

This clonotype came up a few times. The chain employs TRBV28 and TRBJ2-1; the D is unclear. V was trimmed by 6 bases and J by 4 bases, leaving 10 bases between them. Germline assignment: CDR1 MDHEN and CDR2 SYDVKM. The CDR3 loop spans 13 amino acids. The CDR3 coding sequence is TGTGCCAGCAGACCATATACATACAATGAGCAGTTCTTC. Translated, it gives CASRPYTYNEQFF.

The chain joins TRBV5-4 to TRBJ2-3; 10 bases fit TRBD1. This CDR3 has 17 amino acids. Per germline, CDR1 SGHNT and CDR2 YYREEE (reference sequence). V gave up 4 bases and J gave up 2 bases; unmatched junction bases: 10. In nucleotides, the CDR3 is TGTGCCAGCAGCGGGAGAGGGACAGGGGCCTACACAGATACGCAGTATTTT. Translation: CASSGRGTGAYTDTQYF.

For this clonotype: A much larger clonotype is one base distant, so this may be a read error. The chain joins TRBV10-3 to TRBJ1-3; D is undetermined. The CDR3 consists of 14 residues. CDR1 ENHRY and CDR2 SYGVKD come from the germline V gene. The CDR3 DNA reads TGTGCCATCAGCCTTACGTACTCTGGAAACGCCATATATTTT. Its protein is CAISLTYSGNAIYF.

This chain connects TRBV4-1 to TRBJ2-1; 10 positions match TRBD2. Germline V gene sequence: CDR1 MGHRA, CDR2 YSYEKL. V dropped 1 base and J dropped 9; count of bases not matched to a gene: 6. This CDR3 is 15 amino acids long. The CDR3 spells CASSQGLAGAGEQFF. The CDR3, as DNA: TGCGCCAGCAGCCAAGGGCTAGCGGGAGCAGGTGAGCAGTTCTTC.

The sample holds a few counts of this clonotype. The CDR3, as DNA: TGCAGCGTTAAAGGCCGGACAGGGGCAGATACGCAGTATTTT. This codes for CSVKGRTGADTQYF. This chain links TRBV29-1 with TRBJ2-3; 9 bases fit TRBD1. Germline CDR1 is SQVTM and CDR2 is ANQGSEA. Germline trimming cut 5 bases from V and 4 bases from J; bases unmatched to any gene: 7. CDR3 length: 14 amino acids.

In its sample, this clonotype was seen a few times. The V gene is TRBV12-3 or TRBV12-4, the J gene TRBJ2-5, with D possibly TRBD1 on 6 matching bases. This CDR3 has 14 amino acids. V was cut by 3 bases and J by 1 base, with 9 bases left in between. CDR3 in DNA: TGTGCCAGCAGTTTGGGGGCAAGCCAAGAGACCCAGTACTTC. Its translation: CASSLGASQETQYF.

This clonotype was recorded many times. The chain has TRBV28 and TRBJ1-1; perhaps TRBD1 as D (6 bases). Between the trimmed V and J ends, which lost 3 bases and 11 bases, there was a span of 16 bases. This CDR3 is 13 amino acids long. Per germline, CDR1 MDHEN and CDR2 SYDVKM. Written as DNA, the CDR3 is TGTGCCAGCAGTTTTTCAGGGGTGGGGGAGGCTTTCTTT. This encodes CASSFSGVGEAFF.

This clonotype has just a few counts. One junction end does not reproduce the germline sequence, and a read error may be involved. This chain links TRBV20-1 with TRBJ1-2, with D possibly TRBD1 on 5 matching bases. The CDR3 loop spans 12 amino acids. Germline CDR1 reads DFQATT; CDR2 reads SNEGSKA (reference sequence). CDR3 sequence (DNA): TGCAGTGCGAGAGGGGCAGACTATGGCTACACCTTC. Translation gives CSARGADYGYTF.

J is TRBJ1-5 and V is TRBV4-2, with D perhaps TRBD1 (6 bases). Trimming removed 0 bases from V and 2 bases from J, with 14 bases in between. CDR1 and CDR2 (germline): LGHNA, YNFKEQ. The CDR3 loop spans 17 amino acids. CDR3 residues: CASSQDIQGKGNQPQHF. For the CDR3, the DNA is TGTGCCAGCAGCCAAGATATCCAGGGGAAGGGCAATCAGCCCCAGCATTTT.

This chain links TRBV7-9 with TRBJ2-1; TRBD2 agrees at 9 bases. Germline V gene data show CDR1 as SEHNR and CDR2 as FQNEAQ (reference sequence). This CDR3 spans 16 amino acids. V lost 3 bases to trimming and J lost 5 bases; unmatched junction nucleotides: 8. The CDR3 loop reads CASSFPAGGLDNEQFF. CDR3 in DNA: TGTGCCAGCAGCTTCCCAGCGGGGGGCCTCGACAATGAGCAGTTCTTC.

In this sample, this clonotype turned up a few times. The chain links TRBV21-1 to TRBJ1-4; the table's D call, TRBD1, was not checked against the DNA. TRBV21-1 is recorded as a pseudogene. This CDR3 has 13 residues. Here the CDR3 DNA reads TGTGCCATTTCGACAGCTTTTAATGAAAAACTGTTTTTT. Its translation is CAISTAFNEKLFF.

This clonotype was seen only a few times. The J gene is TRBJ1-3, the V gene TRBV7-2; 7 bases map to TRBD1. The CDR3 contains 16 residues. Germline CDR1 reads SGHTA; CDR2 reads FQGNSA. The trim removed 2 bases at V and 4 bases at J, leaving 8 bases unmatched. CDR3 in amino acids: CASSLQGGTTGNTIYF. In DNA, the CDR3 is TGTGCCAGCAGCTTACAGGGGGGCACCACCGGAAACACCATATATTTT.

The CDR3 is CSARGGRQPQHF. The CDR3 nucleotides read TGCAGTGCTAGAGGAGGTAGGCAGCCCCAGCATTTT. The V and J genes are TRBV20-1 and TRBJ1-5; D call uncertain. The CDR3 contains 12 residues. Between the trimmed V and J ends, which lost 1 base and 7 bases, there was a span of 8 bases. CDR1 is DFQATT, CDR2 SNEGSKA, per germline (reference sequence).

This chain uses TRBV7-2 with TRBJ2-2; TRBD2 agrees at 12 bases. Germline CDR1 SGHTA, CDR2 FQGNSA. CDR3 length: 21 amino acids. With V trimmed by 2 bases and J by 4 bases, 17 bases remained unmatched. CDR3 in amino acids: CASSLSVPLKLAGGITGELFF. CDR3 DNA sequence: TGTGCCAGCAGCTTATCGGTCCCCCTTAAACTAGCGGGAGGAATCACCGGGGAGCTGTTTTTT.

The chain links TRBV7-9 to TRBJ1-1; D is undetermined. Deletions cut 3 bases from V and 4 bases from J, with 6 bases between. In germline, CDR1 is SEHNR, CDR2 FQNEAQ (reference sequence). The CDR3 is 12 amino acids. CDR3 bases: TGTGCCAGCAGCTTCCACACCACTGAAGCTTTCTTT. This encodes CASSFHTTEAFF. The full variable domain, in which reference TRBV7-9 and TRBJ1-1 provide the parts outside the CDR3, is DTGVSQNPRHKITKRGQNVTFRCDPISEHNRLYWYRQTLGQGPEFLTYFQNEAQLEKSRLLSDRFSAERPKGSFSTLEIQRTEQGDSAMYLCASSFHTTEAFFGQGTRLTVV.

The chain couples TRBV29-1 to TRBJ2-1, with 11 bases that match TRBD2. In germline, CDR1 is SQVTM, CDR2 ANQGSEA. Trimming took 1 base from V and 9 from J; bases not matched to a gene: 8. The CDR3 has 15 amino acids. In nucleotides, the CDR3 is TGCAGCGTTGAAGGGCTAGCGGGAGGAGGTGGTGAGCAGTTCTTC. Translated: CSVEGLAGGGGEQFF.

This chain uses TRBV20-1 with TRBJ2-3; 8 nucleotides match TRBD1. This CDR3 spans 15 amino acids. CDR1 and CDR2 (germline): DFQATT, SNEGSKA (reference sequence). J lost 0 bases, V lost 1 base, and 3 bases had no gene match. The CDR3 loop is CSARAGTGSTDTQYF. DNA for the CDR3: TGCAGTGCTAGAGCTGGGACAGGTAGCACAGATACGCAGTATTTT.

This clonotype was detected only a few times. This chain connects TRBV12-3 or TRBV12-4 to TRBJ1-1; 7 positions agree with TRBD1. Trimming took 6 bases from V and 0 from J; bases not matched to a gene: 7. The CDR3 is 15 residues long. The CDR3 region is CASRAGQNLNTEAFF. The CDR3 DNA follows: TGTGCCAGCAGAGCGGGACAGAACTTGAACACTGAAGCTTTCTTT.

The table lists this clonotype with a few counts. This sequence joins TRBV27 and TRBJ1-1, with 7 bases fitting TRBD1. Germline-derived CDR1 and CDR2 are MNHEY and SMNVEV (reference sequence). CDR3 length: 18 amino acids. Losses at the gene ends were 5 bases for V and 0 bases for J; bases not matched to a gene: 15. The CDR3 DNA reads as TGTGCCAGCAGTCCTCTGCCCTATCCGGGACAGTTGAACACTGAAGCTTTCTTT. Encoded protein: CASSPLPYPGQLNTEAFF.